This is a list of T cell receptor beta chains from one sample in a study of T cells in Graves' hyperthyroidism and ophthalmopathy. A single record per CDR3 protein comes from TCRdb applying MiXCR to the multiplex PCR reads. Among 500,000 to 550,000 distinct CDR3 sequences listed, just under 20% were seen once. The sample taken for sequencing was blood. The source is a man aged 40-55 years with Graves' ophthalmopathy. Both conserved end residues are part of each CDR3.

>TRBV5-1
CASSLLATPATDTQYF
>TRBV28
CASSFETGSDTQYF
>TRBV20-1
CSAAVLVRVDTQYF
>TRBV18
CASSDGTSGSRLETQYF
>TRBV2
CASTDLGGYTF
>TRBV5-1
CASSLSGTSGRVVFF
>TRBV10-3
CAISVVAGGRKTQYF
>TRBV20-1
CSVFGGLTSVASYEQYF
>TRBV2
CASVSGTVNTEAFF
>TRBV12-3/TRBV12-4
CASSLNREGIVAFF
>TRBV6-1
CASAFDAGGPGNNEQFF
>TRBV3-1
CASSQGSVRYGYTF
>TRBV6-2/TRBV6-3
CASIQPPTDTQYF
>TRBV6-1
CASSLSGFGISGGRYEQYF
>TRBV5-6
CASSLIQSPHGELFF
>TRBV18
CASSPLREDTDTQYF
>TRBV6-2/TRBV6-3
CASRRDREVGYGYTF
>TRBV5-1
CASSPVQSRNTGELFF
>TRBV20-1
CSARSSGRMETQYF
>TRBV7-6
CASSLTSGSVGQETQYF
>TRBV2
CASSRQGGSGANVLTF
>TRBV3-1
CASSQSRGGYTGELFF
>TRBV12-3/TRBV12-4
CASRRPATEAFF
>TRBV5-5
CASSLGGGGITMNTEAFF
>TRBV27
CASSLRGQGNSEAFF
>TRBV5-5
CASSFTGMTQETQYF
>TRBV20-1
CSARDLLAGGNQETQYF
>TRBV19
CASSIGPGTQETQYF
>TRBV27
CASSPSPPGGRGRETQYF
>TRBV6-2/TRBV6-3
CASIPDRGRAGNTIYF
>TRBV19
CASSIYTSNQPQHF
>TRBV19
CASSRQGTGQPQHF
>TRBV27
CASSLSTSGRPYNEQFF
>TRBV5-4
CASSLELAGSYEQYF
>TRBV11-2
CASGYPPTGTSGAFYEQYF
>TRBV6-1
CASSETQNTEAFF
>TRBV6-1
CASSEARATNEKLFF
>TRBV7-9
CASSTTASGGNYGYTF
>TRBV7-2
CASSPLQGGTEAFF
>TRBV5-1
CASSIWGGGQPQHF
>TRBV5-1
CASSPRGASEQFF
>TRBV11-2
CASSRTSVLGTEAFF
>TRBV6-1
CASSEEMGEGTDTQYF
>TRBV20-1
CSAPSGTESNQPQHF
>TRBV7-9
CASSLGGGTRNIQYF
>TRBV18
CASSSPGQGSEKLFF
>TRBV12-3/TRBV12-4
CASSPSSGNQPQHF
>TRBV5-1
CASGYSGDFKTQYF
>TRBV3-1
CASSLRQDRWSPLHF
>TRBV7-9
CASSRPGGTEAFF
>TRBV5-1
CASSLTTARGGNTIYF
>TRBV12-3/TRBV12-4
CASSLAEAGLTSQYF
>TRBV30
CAWSVVGRSDYGYTF
>TRBV30
CAWSQGSRWDSENTIYF
>TRBV5-6
CASHNQPNYGYTF